The clone carrying this TCR beta chain came up once. Its specificity is not known. Profiling relied on immunoSEQ multiplex PCR, and the TCRdb table lists in-frame clones only, not all of them. The sample has under 130,000 clones, around nine tenths seen once; the top ten hold about 2.5%. Germline CDR1 reads SGHDT; CDR2 reads YYEEEE. The CDR3 is made up of 15 amino acids. Trimming removed 6 bases at V and 4 bases at J, with 18 bases between. The entry originates in a study of T cell responses to AZD1222 COVID-19 vaccine. Whole-study findings and limits: Unmutated variant regions are reportedly targeted by nearly half of spike-specific TCRs. Spike-specific TCR breadth and depth grew following two AZD1222 doses.

The sequencing here drew on peripheral blood, taken 28 days after the second AZD1222 dose. The sequence was collected from an adult who received the AZD1222 COVID-19 vaccine. J is TRBJ2-3 and V is TRBV5-6; tentative D call: TRBD1 (6 bases). In DNA, the CDR3 is TGTGCCAGCATCGTACAGGGATGGAGCGCAGATACGCAGTATTTT. Translating gives CASIVQGWSADTQYF.